This T cell receptor beta chain stems from a study of blood T cell repertoires in COVID-19. Original handling: The authors estimated nucleated cell counts from reference gene primer amplification. Assay used: immunoSEQ multiplex PCR; TCRdb lists only in-frame clones, some missing. For V, J and clone size, that table is used; D and trimming come from the DNA. The sample includes under 250,000 clones, roughly 84% of them seen just once. The V gene end was trimmed by 2 bases and the J gene end by 5 bases; junction bases not matched to a gene: 13. Looked up from germline, CDR1 is SGHRS and CDR2 is YFSETQ. The CDR3 consists of 17 residues.

Sequences were obtained from peripheral blood. The genes are TRBV5-1 and TRBJ2-5; 9 bases line up with TRBD2. The clonotype was recovered from a woman between 40 and 55 years old who had recovered from COVID-19. The CDR3 loop reads CASSLSGSGGPVETQYF. The CDR3 nucleotides read TGCGCCAGCAGCTTATCCGGAAGCGGGGGGCCGGTGGAGACCCAGTACTTC.